Presented here are 26 T cell receptor beta chains from one specimen sequenced in a study of blood T cell repertoires in COVID-19. Only in-frame clones appear in the TCRdb table, and some are missing; sequencing was by immunoSEQ multiplex PCR. The table shows 250,000 or so clones, with around 84% occurring only once. Source material: PBMCs or T cells enriched from blood (not recorded which). The source is a woman aged 45-60 years who had been exposed to COVID-19.

This clone has only one observation. V is TRBV28 and J is TRBJ1-1; no clear D. CDR1 is MDHEN and CDR2 is SYDVKM in the germline V gene. V lost 4 bases, J lost 3 bases, and 12 bases lay in between. The CDR3 covers 14 residues. The CDR3 region is CASSSYLVDTEAFF. CDR3 nucleotides: TGTGCCAGCAGTTCCTACCTGGTTGACACTGAAGCTTTCTTT.

V gene TRBV5-1 combines with J gene TRBJ1-1; D call uncertain. The V and J ends lost 4 bases and 6 bases respectively, with 19 bases between them. Germline V gene data show CDR1 as SGHRS and CDR2 as YFSETQ. CDR3 length equals 15 residues. In DNA, the CDR3 is TGCGCCAGCAGCACAGACCGGACGGTCGGGGCTGAAGCTTTCTTT. Protein sequence: CASSTDRTVGAEAFF.

V gene TRBV3-1 (or the pseudogene TRBV3-2) combines with J gene TRBJ2-5; 9 bases are shared with TRBD1. The CDR3 spans 13 residues. In germline, CDR1 is LGHDT, CDR2 YNNKEL (reference sequence). Losses at the gene ends were 9 bases for V and 5 bases for J; bases not matched to a gene: 7. CDR3 amino acids: CASKQGARETQYF. The CDR3 DNA is TGTGCCAGTAAACAGGGGGCGCGGGAGACCCAGTACTTC.

This chain uses TRBV5-4 with TRBJ2-7; D perhaps matches TRBD1 (6 bases). The CDR3 runs 14 residues. In germline, CDR1 is SGHNT, CDR2 YYREEE (reference sequence). Deletions cut 2 bases from V and 4 bases from J, with 13 bases between. CDR3 DNA: TGTGCCAGCAGCTTAGGGACACTGCAGTACGAGCAGTACTTC. It codes for CASSLGTLQYEQYF. The full variable domain, rest sourced from reference TRBV5-4 and TRBJ2-7, is ETGVTQSPTHLIKTRGQQVTLRCSSQSGHNTVSWYQQALGQGPQFIFQYYREEENGRGNFPPRFSGLQFPNYSSELNVNALELDDSALYLCASSLGTLQYEQYFGPGTRLTVT.

V usage is TRBV12-3 or TRBV12-4 and J usage is TRBJ1-2, with a tentative D call TRBD1 (5 bases). V shed 6 bases and J shed 8 bases, with 13 bases lying between them. CDR3 length: 12 amino acids. Written as DNA, the CDR3 is TGTGCCAGCAGATTAAGGGGTGAAGGCTACACCTTC. Protein: CASRLRGEGYTF.

The rearrangement joins TRBV16 to TRBJ1-2; possible D gene TRBD1, 5 bases. Germline V CDR1 and CDR2: KGHSY, FQNENV. CDR3 length: 14 residues. Trimming removed 0 bases from V and 8 bases from J, with 13 bases in between. The CDR3 loop reads CASSQSARAGGYTF. As DNA, the CDR3 is TGTGCCAGCAGCCAATCCGCCAGGGCAGGCGGCTACACCTTC.

The J gene is TRBJ2-3, the V gene TRBV19; 9 nucleotides align to TRBD2. Germline trimming cut 5 bases from V and 4 bases from J; bases unmatched to any gene: 10. Germline-derived CDR1 and CDR2 are LNHDA and SQIVND (reference sequence). This CDR3 region has 16 residues. CDR3 in amino acids: CASSVPAGGRADTQYF. Here the CDR3 DNA reads TGTGCCAGTAGTGTACCGGCGGGGGGGCGGGCAGATACGCAGTATTTT.

The chain recombines TRBV5-4 with TRBJ2-1; 8 nucleotides line up with TRBD1. Trimming cost V 4 bases and J 7 bases; bases outside gene matches: 7. Per germline, CDR1 SGHNT and CDR2 YYREEE (reference sequence). This CDR3 is 14 amino acids long. CDR3 amino acids: CASSPLQGGNEQFF. Here the CDR3 DNA reads TGTGCCAGCAGCCCCCTACAGGGGGGAAATGAGCAGTTCTTC.

This chain joins TRBV7-2 and TRBJ2-2, with 11 bases that match TRBD2. Losses at the gene ends were 5 bases for V and 5 bases for J; bases not matched to a gene: 1. The CDR3 is 14 amino acids. CDR1 is SGHTA, CDR2 FQGNSA, per germline. CDR3 nucleotide sequence: TGTGCCAGCAGCGCTAGCGGGGGGACCGGGGAGCTGTTTTTT. This sequence encodes CASSASGGTGELFF.

This chain joins TRBV6-5 and TRBJ1-1, with 7 bases matching TRBD1. There are 14 residues in the CDR3. The germline V gene has CDR1 MNHEY and CDR2 SVGAGI. After removal of 2 bases from V and 11 bases from J, the junction contained 11 bases not matched to a gene. The CDR3 spells CASSYDRASVRAFF. The CDR3 DNA sequence: TGTGCCAGCAGTTACGACAGGGCCTCTGTAAGGGCTTTCTTT.

The chain recombines TRBV19 with TRBJ1-1, with TRBD1 identical over 9 bases. Trimming removed 8 bases from V and 4 bases from J; junction bases left unmatched: 2. Germline V gene data show CDR1 as LNHDA and CDR2 as SQIVND (reference sequence). The CDR3 has 12 amino acids. The CDR3: CASVDRGTEAFF. The CDR3 DNA sequence: TGTGCCAGTGTGGACAGGGGCACTGAAGCTTTCTTT.

This chain connects TRBV4-3 to TRBJ1-6, with D uncertain. CDR1 and CDR2 from the germline V gene are LGHNA and YSLEER. V lost 1 base to trimming and J lost 4 bases, with 5 bases between them. The CDR3 has 14 residues. This chain's CDR3 is CASSQVGYNSPLHF. The CDR3 nucleotides read TGCGCCAGCAGCCAAGTCGGTTATAATTCACCCCTCCACTTT.

The V call is TRBV29-1, the J call TRBJ1-2; no definite D call. V shed 4 bases and J shed 1 base, with 7 bases lying between them. The germline gives CDR1 SQVTM, CDR2 ANQGSEA. CDR3 length equals 12 residues. This chain's CDR3 is CSVGSVNYGYTF. CDR3 coding DNA: TGCAGCGTTGGGTCAGTTAACTATGGCTACACCTTC.

The chain carries TRBV10-1 and TRBJ1-1; 8 positions match TRBD1. Looked up from germline, CDR1 is WNHNN and CDR2 is SYGVQD (reference sequence). This CDR3 contains 14 residues. V shed 4 bases and J 4 bases; nucleotides not matched to a gene: 5. The CDR3 region has the DNA TGCGCCAGCAGTGCACCCGGGACAGGCACTGAAGCTTTCTTT. Protein sequence: CASSAPGTGTEAFF.

This clone is a singleton in its sample. The V gene is TRBV18, the J gene TRBJ2-6; TRBD1 matches at 12 bases. Germline V CDR1 and CDR2: KGHSH, LQKENI. V shed 6 bases and J 0 bases; nucleotides not matched to a gene: 3. The CDR3 runs to 17 residues. The CDR3 DNA follows: TGTGCCAGCTCGTCGGGACAGGGGGCCTCTGGGGCCAACGTCCTGACTTTC. Translating it yields CASSSGQGASGANVLTF. Together with reference TRBV18 and TRBJ2-6, the CDR3 gives the full variable domain: NAGVMQNPRHLVRRRGQEARLRCSPMKGHSHVYWYRQLPEEGLKFMVYLQKENIIDESGMPKERFSAEFPKEGPSILRIQQVVRGDSAAYFCASSSGQGASGANVLTFGAGSRLTVL.

The J gene is TRBJ2-3, the V gene TRBV27, with 14 bases that match TRBD2. V trimming: 8 bases; J trimming: 5 bases; junction bases outside the gene matches: 6. This CDR3 contains 15 residues. Germline V gives CDR1 MNHEY, CDR2 SMNVEV (reference sequence). The CDR3 spells CASGRLAGGQDTQYF. CDR3 nucleotides: TGTGCCAGCGGGCGACTAGCGGGGGGGCAAGATACGCAGTATTTT.

This chain uses TRBV7-6 with TRBJ2-3; 8 nucleotides align to TRBD2. V lost 6 bases and J lost 3; bases outside the gene matches: 11. Germline CDR1 and CDR2: SGHVS and FNYEAQ. The CDR3 is 16 amino acids. In DNA, the CDR3 is TGTGCCAGCAGGTCGACTATTGGCGGGGGGACAGATACGCAGTATTTT. Protein product: CASRSTIGGGTDTQYF. The whole variable domain, remainder taken from reference TRBV7-6 and TRBJ2-3, is GAGVSQSPRYKVTKRGQDVALRCDPISGHVSLYWYRQALGQGPEFLTYFNYEAQQDKSGLPNDRFSAERPEGSISTLTIQRTEQRDSAMYRCASRSTIGGGTDTQYFGPGTRLTVL.

The rearrangement joins TRBV7-9 to TRBJ2-7, with D perhaps matching TRBD1 (6 bases). The CDR3 has 13 residues. With 5 bases removed from V and 2 bases from J, the gap between germline ends came to 10 bases. Germline V gene data show CDR1 as SEHNR and CDR2 as FQNEAQ (reference sequence). The CDR3 nucleotides are TGTGCCAGCAGCCCAGGACAGACCTACGAGCAGTACTTC. Protein sequence: CASSPGQTYEQYF. Filled out from reference TRBV7-9 and TRBJ2-7, the complete variable domain reads DTGVSQNPRHKITKRGQNVTFRCDPISEHNRLYWYRQTLGQGPEFLTYFQNEAQLEKSRLLSDRFSAERPKGSFSTLEIQRTEQGDSAMYLCASSPGQTYEQYFGPGTRLTVT.

This chain connects TRBV6-4 to TRBJ1-2; unclear D gene. CDR3 length equals 14 residues. Trimming shortened V by 6 bases and J by 4 bases, and 15 bases separated the two germline ends. The germline gives CDR1 MRHNA, CDR2 SNTAGT. CDR3 amino acids: CASSATIASYGYTF. The CDR3 DNA follows: TGTGCCAGCAGCGCCACTATTGCTTCCTATGGCTACACCTTC.

This chain connects TRBV29-1 to TRBJ1-2, with 12 bases matching TRBD1. The V segment lost 5 bases and the J segment 3 bases; nucleotides outside the gene matches: 10. The V gene's germline CDR1 is SQVTM and CDR2 ANQGSEA. The CDR3 spans 16 residues. The CDR3 DNA is TGCAGCGTTCAACCCGGGACAGGGGGCGCAGACTATGGCTACACCTTC. Its translation: CSVQPGTGGADYGYTF.

The chain is built from TRBV9 and TRBJ2-7; tentative D call: TRBD2 (7 bases). Trimming left V 0 bases short and J 4 bases short, with 14 bases between. This CDR3 comprises 15 residues. Germline assignment: CDR1 SGDLS and CDR2 YYNGEE. CDR3 coding DNA: TGTGCCAGCAGCGTAGATGGGGGGGGCCGATACGAGCAGTACTTC. Amino acids: CASSVDGGGRYEQYF.

The chain links TRBV3-1 (or the pseudogene TRBV3-2) to TRBJ1-2; maybe TRBD1 (5 bases). The germline CDR1 and CDR2 sequences are LGHDT and YNNKEL (reference sequence). Deletions cut 1 base from V and 3 bases from J, with 12 bases between. The CDR3 loop spans 15 amino acids. The CDR3 region is CASSQGRGDHYGYTF. CDR3 DNA: TGTGCCAGCAGCCAAGGCCGCGGGGACCACTATGGCTACACCTTC.

This clone has just a few counts. In DNA, the CDR3 is TGTGCCTGGAGTGAAAGCAGGGCGGATAATTCACCCCTCCACTTT. Amino acids: CAWSESRADNSPLHF. The chain links TRBV30 to TRBJ1-6; D might be TRBD1 (5 bases). Between the trimmed V and J ends, which lost 1 base and 5 bases, there was a span of 12 bases. CDR1 and CDR2 (germline): GTSNPN, SVGIG (reference sequence). This CDR3 has 15 amino acids.

This rearrangement joins TRBV7-9 to TRBJ1-1, with TRBD1 matching 10 bases. J lost 7 bases, V lost 6 bases, and 5 bases had no gene match. Germline CDR1 SEHNR, CDR2 FQNEAQ (reference sequence). This CDR3 comprises 13 residues. The CDR3 sequence: CASRPGQGFEAFF. The CDR3 nucleotides read TGTGCCAGCAGGCCGGGACAGGGGTTTGAAGCTTTCTTT.

Written as DNA, the CDR3 is TGTGCCAGCAGCTTAATGACAGGGTCCCTCGGGGGCTACACCTTC. Amino acid sequence: CASSLMTGSLGGYTF. The rearrangement joins TRBV7-8 to TRBJ1-2; 7 positions agree with TRBD1. The germline V gene has CDR1 SGHVS and CDR2 FQNEAQ. There are 15 residues in the CDR3. Germline trimming cut 2 bases from V and 8 bases from J; bases unmatched to any gene: 11.

The rearrangement joins TRBV6-6 to TRBJ1-1; D is possibly TRBD1 (6 bases). The CDR3 spans 15 residues. The germline V gene has CDR1 MNHNY and CDR2 SVGAGI (reference sequence). Deletions cut 5 bases from V and 0 bases from J, with 13 bases between. DNA for the CDR3: TGTGCCAGCAGTCCCGGACAGTTCATGAACACTGAAGCTTTCTTT. This codes for CASSPGQFMNTEAFF.